These 26 T cell receptor beta chains originate from one sample sequenced in a study of cytomegalovirus exposure and HLA in healthy donors. The PCR used 60 Vbeta and 13 Jbeta primers. Using immunoSEQ multiplex PCR, the repertoire was profiled, and TCRdb retains in-frame clones only, with some absent. Of 85,000 to 95,000 clones listed, 63% are singletons. Sequenced material: PBMCs. Receptor source: a woman in her 30s in good health and CMV-seronegative.

This chain links TRBV20-1 with TRBJ2-5; no firm D call. The end of the DNA is better explained by TRBJ2-7, so the J call may be wrong. The germline V gene encodes CDR1 DFQATT and CDR2 SNEGSKA (reference sequence). The CDR3 totals 11 residues. The CDR3 region is CSARPSYEQYF. The CDR3 nucleotides are TGCAGTGCTAGACCCTCCTACGAGCAGTACTTC.

J is TRBJ1-4 and V is TRBV19, with 7 bases matching TRBD1. The junction had 5 bases not matched to a gene; V was cut back by 3 bases and J by 4 bases. This CDR3 has 15 residues. The germline gives CDR1 LNHDA, CDR2 SQIVND (reference sequence). This chain's CDR3 is CASSIGRDSNEKLFF. CDR3 bases: TGTGCCAGTAGTATTGGCCGGGACAGTAATGAAAAACTGTTTTTT.

The gene calls are TRBV2 and TRBJ1-5; TRBD1 matches 8 bases. Trimming removed 10 bases from V and 0 bases from J; junction bases left unmatched: 8. There are 15 residues in the CDR3. CDR1 SNHLY and CDR2 FYNNEI come from the germline V gene. CDR3 residues: CATRAGGNSNQPQHF. As DNA, the CDR3 is TGTGCCACAAGGGCAGGGGGCAATAGCAATCAGCCCCAGCATTTT.

J is TRBJ2-7 and V is TRBV7-9; D not resolved. This CDR3 is 12 amino acids long. Germline lookup yields CDR1 SEHNR and CDR2 FQNEAQ (reference sequence). Trimming pared 1 base from V and 4 bases from J, leaving 5 bases between. CDR3 residues: CASSLGAYEQYF. CDR3 nucleotide sequence: TGTGCCAGCAGCTTAGGGGCTTACGAGCAGTACTTC.

The gene calls are TRBV2 and TRBJ2-7, with 9 bases aligning to TRBD1. This CDR3 spans 15 amino acids. With 5 bases clipped from V and 2 bases from J, the junction kept 7 bases outside the gene matches. Germline V CDR1 and CDR2: SNHLY, FYNNEI. The CDR3 is CASSPLRTGAYEQYF. In nucleotides, the CDR3 is TGTGCCAGCAGTCCCCTACGGACAGGGGCCTACGAGCAGTACTTC.

This chain uses TRBV5-5 with TRBJ2-1; the match to TRBD2 covers 9 bases. The V segment lost 4 bases and the J segment 6 bases; nucleotides outside the gene matches: 8. The CDR3 covers 15 residues. Germline V gene sequence: CDR1 SGHKS, CDR2 YYEKEE (reference sequence). The CDR3 DNA is TGTGCCAGCAGCGTCACGGGACTAGCCATCAATGAGCAGTTCTTC. This encodes CASSVTGLAINEQFF.

The chain couples TRBV7-9 to TRBJ1-2, with 10 bases that match TRBD1. This CDR3 has 15 amino acids. The V and J ends lost 1 base and 5 bases, in that order; junction bases with no gene match: 4. Germline V gene data show CDR1 as SEHNR and CDR2 as FQNEAQ (reference sequence). CDR3 nucleotide sequence: TGTGCCAGCAGCTTAGGACAGGGGGCGGGGTATGGCTACACCTTC. It yields the protein CASSLGQGAGYGYTF.

The chain recombines TRBV11-2 with TRBJ1-2; a possible D gene is TRBD1 (6 bases). Looked up from germline, CDR1 is SGHAT and CDR2 is FQNNGV. The CDR3 has 15 amino acids. The ends were cut back, 1 base at V and 7 bases at J, with 16 bases in the middle. The CDR3 loop reads CASSLGRAGAVGYTF. The CDR3 region has the DNA TGTGCCAGCAGCTTAGGTCGGGCAGGGGCGGTTGGCTACACCTTC.

The genes are TRBV7-2 and TRBJ2-1; tentatively, D is TRBD2 (6 bases). CDR1 SGHTA and CDR2 FQGNSA come from the germline V gene. This CDR3 is built from 15 residues. V shed 6 bases and J shed 3 bases, with 15 bases lying between them. CDR3 in DNA: TGTGCCAGCAGTTTTAGACTAGGCAACTACAATGAGCAGTTCTTC. Its protein product is CASSFRLGNYNEQFF.

Turning to this clone: Other DNA sequences within the sample encode an identical CDR3. The V call is TRBV6-1, the J call TRBJ2-7, with 8 bases identical to TRBD1. In germline, CDR1 is MNHNS, CDR2 SASEGT. Losses at the gene ends were 7 bases for V and 3 bases for J; bases not matched to a gene: 5. The CDR3 sequence is 13 residues long. CDR3 in amino acids: CASIGTGLYEQYF. DNA of the CDR3: TGTGCCAGCATTGGGACAGGCCTCTACGAGCAGTACTTC.

The chain carries TRBV6-1 and TRBJ1-2; 7 positions match TRBD1. V was pared by 4 bases and J by 4 bases, with 6 bases of the junction left unmatched. The CDR3 has 14 residues. From germline, CDR1 is MNHNS and CDR2 SASEGT. CDR3 nucleotide sequence: TGTGCCAGCAGTGTTCAGGGACAGTTCTATGGCTACACCTTC. Residues: CASSVQGQFYGYTF.

This chain uses TRBV30 with TRBJ1-5; TRBD1 agrees at 8 bases. The J segment lost 3 bases and the V segment lost 3 bases, leaving 4 bases of the junction unmatched. This CDR3 is 14 amino acids long. Germline CDR1 and CDR2: GTSNPN and SVGIG (reference sequence). The CDR3 loop reads CAWREDRDNQPQHF. The CDR3 DNA is TGTGCCTGGAGGGAGGACAGGGACAATCAGCCCCAGCATTTT.

The rearrangement uses TRBV28 and TRBJ2-1; D not certain. The CDR3 covers 17 residues. V lost 3 bases to trimming and J lost 0 bases, with 15 bases between them. The germline gives CDR1 MDHEN, CDR2 SYDVKM. The CDR3 DNA is TGTGCCAGCAGTTTGTTACTCTCTTTGAGCTCCTACAATGAGCAGTTCTTC. It is translated as CASSLLLSLSSYNEQFF.

In regard to this clone: One end of the junction fails to match germline, which may point to a read error. CDR3 sequence: CASTESGQVRLNF. The CDR3 region has the DNA TGTGCCAGCACCGAATCGGGACAGGTTCGGTTGAACTTC. The chain has TRBV5-6 and TRBJ2-4; 8 nucleotides line up with TRBD1. Germline V gene sequence: CDR1 SGHDT, CDR2 YYEEEE. This CDR3 has 13 residues.

This chain links TRBV2 with TRBJ2-7, with 7 bases matching TRBD2. Germline assignment: CDR1 SNHLY and CDR2 FYNNEI. Trimming took 5 bases from V and 6 from J; bases not matched to a gene: 7. CDR3 length equals 13 residues. The CDR3 DNA reads as TGTGCCAGCAGTTTGGGTGGGAGGGTCGAGCAGTACTTC. Translation gives CASSLGGRVEQYF.

The gene calls are TRBV6-5 and TRBJ2-7, with a possible D match to TRBD2 (5 bases). Per germline, CDR1 MNHEY and CDR2 SVGAGI. V was trimmed by 8 bases and J by 0 bases, leaving 17 bases between them. The CDR3 consists of 15 residues. The CDR3 DNA is TGTGCCAGCTCCCGACTAAGGGCCTCCTCCTACGAGCAGTACTTC. It codes for CASSRLRASSYEQYF.

The genes are TRBV12-5 and TRBJ1-4; perhaps TRBD1 as D (6 bases). CDR3 size: 13 residues. Looked up from germline, CDR1 is LGHNT and CDR2 is FRNRAP. The V end was cut by 0 bases, the J end by 8 bases, with 7 bases between. The CDR3 reads CASGLVGGEKLFF. The CDR3, as DNA: TGTGCTAGTGGTTTGGTAGGGGGAGAAAAACTGTTTTTT.

This chain connects TRBV6-1 to TRBJ1-4; 10 bases line up with TRBD1. V shed 4 bases and J 7 bases; nucleotides not matched to a gene: 12. The germline gives CDR1 MNHNS, CDR2 SASEGT. The CDR3 length is 17 residues. This chain's CDR3 is CASSGGGTGARSEKLFF. CDR3 DNA: TGTGCCAGCAGTGGGGGGGGGACAGGGGCGAGGAGTGAAAAACTGTTTTTT.

This clone was picked up one time. J is TRBJ2-1 and V is TRBV10-3; D uncertain. With 7 bases removed from V and 1 base from J, the gap between germline ends came to 23 bases. Per germline, CDR1 ENHRY and CDR2 SYGVKD. The CDR3 runs 18 residues. Here the CDR3 DNA reads TGTGCCATCAAGGAGCGAAACCGTGGCGGAAAGTCCTACAATGAGCAGTTCTTC. It is translated as CAIKERNRGGKSYNEQFF.

This clone appeared a few times. V and J are TRBV18 and TRBJ2-7; D unclear. The CDR3 sequence is 12 residues long. Germline assignment: CDR1 KGHSH and CDR2 LQKENI. Trimming shortened V by 4 bases and J by 7 bases, and 11 bases separated the two germline ends. The CDR3 protein is CASSLFSREQYF. DNA for the CDR3: TGTGCCAGCTCACTCTTTTCTAGGGAGCAGTACTTC. Filled out from reference TRBV18 and TRBJ2-7, the complete variable domain reads NAGVMQNPRHLVRRRGQEARLRCSPMKGHSHVYWYRQLPEEGLKFMVYLQKENIIDESGMPKERFSAEFPKEGPSILRIQQVVRGDSAAYFCASSLFSREQYFGPGTRLTVT.

This clone occurred once. The gene calls are TRBV5-6 and TRBJ2-4; tentative D call: TRBD1 (5 bases). The CDR3 spans 17 residues. Germline CDR1 reads SGHDT; CDR2 reads YYEEEE. V lost 0 bases to trimming and J lost 0 bases, with 13 bases between them. The CDR3 protein is CASSLVSGILAKNIQYF. DNA of the CDR3: TGTGCCAGCAGCTTGGTTTCAGGGATACTAGCCAAAAACATTCAGTACTTC.

The CDR3 region is CASSLGQYLTEAFF. The CDR3 DNA sequence: TGTGCCAGCAGCCTGGGACAGTACCTCACTGAAGCTTTCTTT. The J gene is TRBJ1-1, the V gene TRBV28, with TRBD1 matching over 7 bases. This CDR3 is 14 amino acids long. From germline, CDR1 is MDHEN and CDR2 SYDVKM. With 6 bases clipped from V and 4 bases from J, the junction kept 8 bases outside the gene matches.

The rearrangement joins TRBV4-3 to TRBJ2-7; perhaps TRBD2 as D (5 bases). The CDR3 is made up of 15 amino acids. Germline V gene sequence: CDR1 LGHNA, CDR2 YSLEER. Trimming removed 0 bases at V and 3 bases at J, with 12 bases between. The CDR3 loop is CASSQDPTTNYEQYF. Written as DNA, the CDR3 is TGCGCCAGCAGCCAAGATCCGACGACTAACTACGAGCAGTACTTC.

This chain uses TRBV2 with TRBJ1-5; no firm D call. V was cut by 7 bases and J by 7 bases, with 17 bases left in between. Germline lookup yields CDR1 SNHLY and CDR2 FYNNEI. CDR3 length: 14 amino acids. CDR3 nucleotides: TGTGCCAGCACCTTGACATCTACCAGCCAGCCCCAGCATTTT. Its protein product is CASTLTSTSQPQHF.

This clone was seen more than once but under ten times. The rearrangement joins TRBV28 to TRBJ2-2, with D perhaps TRBD2 (6 bases). Deletions cut 6 bases from V and 4 bases from J, with 15 bases between. The length of the CDR3 is 15 residues. Germline values: CDR1 MDHEN, CDR2 SYDVKM. CDR3 in DNA: TGTGCCAGCAGGCAAGCGGGTGGTGGCACCGGGGAGCTGTTTTTT. Translating it yields CASRQAGGGTGELFF.

The chain couples TRBV9 to TRBJ2-2; 16 positions match TRBD2. The CDR3 runs to 18 residues. V dropped 3 bases and J dropped 6; count of bases not matched to a gene: 8. From germline, CDR1 is SGDLS and CDR2 YYNGEE. The CDR3 DNA follows: TGTGCCAGCAGCGAGGGACTAGCGGGGGGGCCTTCCCCCGGGGAGCTGTTTTTT. Translating it yields CASSEGLAGGPSPGELFF.